Following are 3 T cell receptor beta chains from one sample sequenced in a study of blood T cells in healthy people across ages. The second PCR ran about 6 to 12 cycles with a sample-barcoded 5' primer and J-beta primers. In TCRdb, the 5' RACE reads were re-called with MiXCR into one record per CDR3 protein. Among 850,000 to 1,300,000 distinct CDR3 sequences listed, around 45% were seen once. Specimen: blood. The receptors come from a woman aged 60-70 years in good health.

This clonotype was detected a few times. This CDR3 is CASSLMTYEQYF. The CDR3 DNA follows: TGTGCCAGCTCACTAATGACCTACGAGCAGTACTTC. The chain couples TRBV18 to TRBJ2-7; D remains unclear. Germline V CDR1 and CDR2: KGHSH, LQKENI. The CDR3 is 12 residues long. Trimming cost V 4 bases and J 2 bases, with 6 bases left between them.

The genes are TRBV27 and TRBJ2-3, with D possibly TRBD2 on 5 matching bases. Between the trimmed V and J ends, which lost 6 bases and 7 bases, there was a span of 17 bases. Looked up from germline, CDR1 is MNHEY and CDR2 is SMNVEV (reference sequence). The CDR3 totals 14 residues. CDR3 residues: CASSLSGRAYTQYF. The CDR3 DNA follows: TGTGCCAGCAGCCTAAGCGGACGAGCATATACGCAGTATTTT.

The V gene is TRBV12-3 or TRBV12-4, the J gene TRBJ2-4; D unresolved. V gave up 3 bases and J gave up 0 bases, with 9 bases separating them. The CDR3 length is 15 residues. CDR3 loop: CASSFGAVAKNIQYF. CDR3 bases: TGTGCCAGCAGTTTCGGCGCCGTAGCCAAAAACATTCAGTACTTC.